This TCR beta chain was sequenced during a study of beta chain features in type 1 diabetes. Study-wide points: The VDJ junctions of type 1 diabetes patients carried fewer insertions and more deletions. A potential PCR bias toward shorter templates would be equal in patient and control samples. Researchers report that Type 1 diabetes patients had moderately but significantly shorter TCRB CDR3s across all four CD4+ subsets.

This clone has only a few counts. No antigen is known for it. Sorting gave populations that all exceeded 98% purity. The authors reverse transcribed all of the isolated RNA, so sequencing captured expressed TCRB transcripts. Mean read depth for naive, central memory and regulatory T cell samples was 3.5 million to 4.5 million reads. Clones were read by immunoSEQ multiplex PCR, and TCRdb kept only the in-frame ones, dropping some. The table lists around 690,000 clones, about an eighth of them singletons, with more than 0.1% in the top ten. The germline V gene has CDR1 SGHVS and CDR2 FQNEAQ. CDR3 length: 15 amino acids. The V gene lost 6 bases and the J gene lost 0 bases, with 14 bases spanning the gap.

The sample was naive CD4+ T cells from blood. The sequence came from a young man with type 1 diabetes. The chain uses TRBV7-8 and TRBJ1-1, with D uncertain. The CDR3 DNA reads TGTGCCAGCAGTTCCCCGGGAGGAGTGAACACTGAAGCTTTCTTT. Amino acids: CASSSPGGVNTEAFF.